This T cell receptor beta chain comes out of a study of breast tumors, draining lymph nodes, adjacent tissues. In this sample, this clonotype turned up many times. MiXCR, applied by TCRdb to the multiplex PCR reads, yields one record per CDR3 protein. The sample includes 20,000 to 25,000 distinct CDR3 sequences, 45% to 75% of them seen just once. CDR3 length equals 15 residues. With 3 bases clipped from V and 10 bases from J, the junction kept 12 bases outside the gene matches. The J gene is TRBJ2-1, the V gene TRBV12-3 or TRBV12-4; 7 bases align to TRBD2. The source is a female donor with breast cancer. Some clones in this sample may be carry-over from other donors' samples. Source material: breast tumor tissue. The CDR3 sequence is CASSFHGEGRGEQFF. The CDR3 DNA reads TGTGCCAGCAGTTTCCACGGGGAGGGCCGGGGGGAGCAGTTCTTC.